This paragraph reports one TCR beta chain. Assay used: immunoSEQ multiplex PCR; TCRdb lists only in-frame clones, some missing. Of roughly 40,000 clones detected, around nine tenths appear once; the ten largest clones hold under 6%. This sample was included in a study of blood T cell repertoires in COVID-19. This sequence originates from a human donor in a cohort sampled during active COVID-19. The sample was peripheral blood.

The CDR3 protein is CASSLMGVGRGGTGELFF. In DNA, the CDR3 is TGTGCCAGCAGCTTAATGGGTGTCGGCCGGGGAGGCACCGGGGAGCTGTTTTTT. This chain uses TRBV7-3 with TRBJ2-2, with D perhaps matching TRBD2 (6 bases). Looked up from germline, CDR1 is SGHTA and CDR2 is FQGTGA. Trimming removed 1 base from V and 4 bases from J, with 19 bases in between. This CDR3 region has 18 residues.